Listed here are 2 T cell receptor beta chains from one sample, sequenced in a study of OX40 agonist ivuxolimab in advanced cancers. Assay: immunoSEQ multiplex PCR; the TCRdb copy retains only in-frame clones and omits some. The table records more than 85,000 clones, approximately 83% of them present only once. The source was CD4+ or CD8+ T cells sorted from blood, collected in a trial of the OX40 agonist ivuxolimab. These TCRs come from an adult with an advanced solid tumor such as melanoma, head and neck, liver or kidney cancer.

The gene calls are TRBV5-1 and TRBJ2-5, with no clear D. V was trimmed by 0 bases and J by 1 base, leaving 7 bases between them. Looked up from germline, CDR1 is SGHRS and CDR2 is YFSETQ. The CDR3 consists of 14 residues. This chain's CDR3 is CASSLGQPQETQYF. CDR3 DNA sequence: TGCGCCAGCAGCTTGGGGCAGCCCCAAGAGACCCAGTACTTC.

The CDR3 DNA sequence: TGTGCCAGCAGCTTAAGGGGGTCAAGAGAGTACAATGAGCAGTTCTTC. Translated, it gives CASSLRGSREYNEQFF. The rearrangement joins TRBV7-9 to TRBJ2-1; TRBD1 might be the D (6 bases). The CDR3 extends over 16 amino acids. Between the trimmed V and J ends, which lost 2 bases and 4 bases, there was a span of 15 bases. Germline lookup yields CDR1 SEHNR and CDR2 FQNEAQ (reference sequence).